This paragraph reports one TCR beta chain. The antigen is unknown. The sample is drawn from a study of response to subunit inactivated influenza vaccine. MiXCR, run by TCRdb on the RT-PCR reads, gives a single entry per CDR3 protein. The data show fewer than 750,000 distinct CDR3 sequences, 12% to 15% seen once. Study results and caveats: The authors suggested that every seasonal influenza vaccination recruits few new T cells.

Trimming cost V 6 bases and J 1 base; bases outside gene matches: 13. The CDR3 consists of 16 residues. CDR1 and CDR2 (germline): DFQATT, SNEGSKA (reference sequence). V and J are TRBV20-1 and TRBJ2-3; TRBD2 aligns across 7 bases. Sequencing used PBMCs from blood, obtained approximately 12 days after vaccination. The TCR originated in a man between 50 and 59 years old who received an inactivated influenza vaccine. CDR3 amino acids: CSARRASGIGTDTQYF. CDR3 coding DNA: TGCAGTGCCAGGCGAGCAAGCGGGATAGGCACAGATACGCAGTATTTT.